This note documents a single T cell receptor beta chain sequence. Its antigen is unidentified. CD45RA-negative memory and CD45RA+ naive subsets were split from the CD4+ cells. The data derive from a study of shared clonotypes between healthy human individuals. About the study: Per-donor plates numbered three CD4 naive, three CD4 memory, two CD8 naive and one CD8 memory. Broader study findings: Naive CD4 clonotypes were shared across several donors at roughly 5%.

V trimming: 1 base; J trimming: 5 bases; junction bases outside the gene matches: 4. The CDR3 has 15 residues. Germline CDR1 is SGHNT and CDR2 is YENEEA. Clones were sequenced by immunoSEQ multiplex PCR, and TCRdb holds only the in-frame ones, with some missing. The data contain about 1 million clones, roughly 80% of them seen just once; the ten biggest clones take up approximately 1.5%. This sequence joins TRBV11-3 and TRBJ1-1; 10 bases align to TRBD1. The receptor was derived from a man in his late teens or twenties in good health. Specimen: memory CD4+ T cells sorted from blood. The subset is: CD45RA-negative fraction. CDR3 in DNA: TGTGCCAGCAGCTTAGGACAGGGGGCTTCTACTGAAGCTTTCTTT. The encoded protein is CASSLGQGASTEAFF.